The next 30 T cell receptor beta chains were all read from a single sample in a study of blood T cell repertoires in COVID-19. The protocol was immunoSEQ multiplex PCR, while the TCRdb copy is restricted to in-frame clones and leaves out a portion. Of over 150,000 clones in the sample, around 84% are singletons; the top ten hold roughly 2.4%. The sequenced material came from peripheral blood. The receptors derive from a woman of 80 years or more with COVID-19, enrolled during active disease.

This clone appeared a single time. The chain links TRBV29-1 to TRBJ1-4, with 8 bases identical to TRBD1. This CDR3 comprises 14 residues. Germline-derived CDR1 and CDR2 are SQVTM and ANQGSEA. Germline trimming cut 3 bases from V and 4 bases from J; bases unmatched to any gene: 4. CDR3 sequence reads: CSVEDREDNEKLFF. The CDR3 coding sequence is TGCAGCGTTGAGGACAGGGAAGATAATGAAAAACTGTTTTTT. The variable domain in full, with the rest retrieved from reference TRBV29-1 and TRBJ1-4, is SAVISQKPSRDICQRGTSLTIQCQVDSQVTMMFWYRQQPGQSLTLIATANQGSEATYESGFVIDKFPISRPNLTFSTLTVSNMSPEDSSIYLCSVEDREDNEKLFFGSGTQLSVL.

The genes are TRBV5-1 and TRBJ2-2; D gene uncertain. There are 13 residues in the CDR3. With 4 bases removed from V and 0 bases from J, the gap between germline ends came to 4 bases. Germline assignment: CDR1 SGHRS and CDR2 YFSETQ. In nucleotides, the CDR3 is TGCGCCAGCAGCCAATCGAACACCGGGGAGCTGTTTTTT. Its protein product is CASSQSNTGELFF.

In this sample, this clone turned up once. The gene calls are TRBV19 and TRBJ1-1; D is possibly TRBD1 (6 bases). Germline V gene lookup returns CDR1 LNHDA and CDR2 SQIVND (reference sequence). V lost 1 base to trimming and J lost 8 bases, with 11 bases between them. CDR3 size: 13 residues. CDR3 loop: CASSIAGAAEAFF. CDR3 coding DNA: TGTGCCAGTAGTATAGCAGGGGCAGCCGAAGCTTTCTTT.

The chain employs TRBV19 and TRBJ1-4, with 9 bases that match TRBD1. The J segment lost 3 bases and the V segment lost 7 bases, leaving 6 bases of the junction unmatched. The germline CDR1 and CDR2 sequences are LNHDA and SQIVND (reference sequence). The CDR3 has 15 amino acids. Here the CDR3 reads CASMNRGQSNEKLFF. Here the CDR3 DNA reads TGTGCCAGTATGAACAGGGGGCAGTCTAATGAAAAACTGTTTTTT.

The CDR3 protein is CASSSPTQRSGRRTNEQFF. The DNA for the CDR3 is TGTGCCAGCAGCTCCCCCACACAACGAAGCGGGAGAAGGACCAATGAGCAGTTCTTC. The chain employs TRBV28 and TRBJ2-1; TRBD2 matches at 8 bases. The CDR3 consists of 19 residues. Germline trimming cut 6 bases from V and 6 bases from J; bases unmatched to any gene: 22. Germline-derived CDR1 and CDR2 are MDHEN and SYDVKM.

V usage is TRBV14 and J usage is TRBJ2-5; 8 nucleotides align to TRBD1. V shed 3 bases, J shed 4 bases, and the junction held 7 bases outside the gene matches. Germline V gene sequence: CDR1 SGHDN, CDR2 FVKESK. This CDR3 spans 15 amino acids. The CDR3 nucleotides are TGTGCCAGCAGCCAGAGGACAGGGACAGGAGAGACCCAGTACTTC. Protein sequence: CASSQRTGTGETQYF.

The V and J genes are TRBV4-3 and TRBJ2-7; TRBD1 aligns across 8 bases. This CDR3 comprises 15 residues. Trimming removed 5 bases from V and 4 bases from J; junction bases left unmatched: 10. Germline loops: CDR1 LGHNA, CDR2 YSLEER. CDR3: CASSTRLDREYEQYF. DNA for the CDR3: TGCGCCAGCAGCACCCGACTGGACAGGGAATACGAGCAGTACTTC.

The chain links TRBV20-1 to TRBJ2-3; possibly TRBD2 for D (6 bases). Between the trimmed V and J ends, which lost 3 bases and 7 bases, there was a span of 17 bases. The CDR3 extends over 14 amino acids. Germline V lookup: CDR1 DFQATT, CDR2 SNEGSKA (reference sequence). CDR3 region: CSASRGTPFNTQYF. CDR3 DNA: TGCAGTGCTAGTCGTGGGACTCCCTTCAATACGCAGTATTTT.

This rearrangement joins TRBV18 to TRBJ2-3; TRBD2 might be the D (6 bases). The length of the CDR3 is 15 residues. In germline, CDR1 is KGHSH, CDR2 LQKENI. Trimming took off 0 bases at V and 3 bases at J, with 10 bases between the two ends. The CDR3 DNA is TGTGCCAGCTCACCACCGCGCGGGATGACAGATACGCAGTATTTT. Amino acid sequence: CASSPPRGMTDTQYF.

The chain links TRBV4-3 to TRBJ2-1; TRBD2 matches 9 bases. The CDR3 is 16 amino acids. Germline V lookup: CDR1 LGHNA, CDR2 YSLEER. V gave up 0 bases and J gave up 4 bases; unmatched junction bases: 4. The CDR3 is CASSQDPSGVYNEQFF. In DNA, the CDR3 is TGCGCCAGCAGCCAAGATCCTAGCGGGGTTTACAATGAGCAGTTCTTC.

The chain combines TRBV28 with TRBJ2-7; tentative D call: TRBD2 (6 bases). The germline V and J ends were trimmed by 10 bases and 7 bases, with 20 bases remaining between them. The CDR3 extends over 13 amino acids. Germline values: CDR1 MDHEN, CDR2 SYDVKM. In nucleotides, the CDR3 is TGTGCCACCGGAGGGGATCCCAATTGGGAGCAGTACTTC. Protein: CATGGDPNWEQYF.

The V call is TRBV6-5, the J call TRBJ1-3; tentative D call: TRBD1 (5 bases). Germline CDR1 and CDR2: MNHEY and SVGAGI. The CDR3 has 14 residues. The germline V and J ends were trimmed by 3 bases and 1 base, with 7 bases remaining between them. CDR3 loop: CASSYSGSGNTIYF. The CDR3 region has the DNA TGTGCCAGCAGTTATTCAGGGTCTGGAAACACCATATATTTT.

The V gene is TRBV20-1, the J gene TRBJ2-7, with 7 bases lining up with TRBD2. The CDR3 is 14 amino acids. Per germline, CDR1 DFQATT and CDR2 SNEGSKA (reference sequence). After removal of 3 bases from V and 2 bases from J, the junction contained 7 bases not matched to a gene. The CDR3 region is CSASQLAATYEQYF. CDR3 DNA: TGCAGTGCTAGTCAGCTAGCGGCAACCTACGAGCAGTACTTC.

This clone was picked up one time. CDR3 coding DNA: TGTGCCAGCAGTTACGTTCGGAGGGAACTGGGAGAGCAGTACTTC. It codes for CASSYVRRELGEQYF. The rearrangement joins TRBV6-2 or TRBV6-3 to TRBJ2-7; D is possibly TRBD2 (6 bases). CDR3 size: 15 residues. CDR1 is MNHEY and CDR2 is SVGEGT in the germline V gene. V was trimmed by 2 bases and J by 7 bases, leaving 18 bases between them.

The chain uses TRBV6-6 and TRBJ2-7, with D possibly matching TRBD1 (5 bases). The CDR3 runs to 16 residues. Trimming cost V 2 bases and J 0 bases, with 14 bases left between them. CDR1 and CDR2 from the germline V gene are MNHNY and SVGAGI (reference sequence). The DNA for the CDR3 is TGTGCCAGCAGTTACGGGTGGGGCGCATACTCCTACGAGCAGTACTTC. This gives the protein CASSYGWGAYSYEQYF.

The chain has TRBV4-1 and TRBJ1-5; 7 bases align to TRBD1. Trimming at V came to 1 base and at J to 5 bases, leaving 8 bases not matched to a gene. Germline lookup yields CDR1 MGHRA and CDR2 YSYEKL. The CDR3 has 16 residues. In DNA, the CDR3 is TGCGCCAGCAGCCAAGTTCAGACAGGGTCTTATCAGCCCCAGCATTTT. It is translated as CASSQVQTGSYQPQHF.

The rearrangement links TRBV28 to TRBJ1-1, with TRBD1 matching over 10 bases. This CDR3 spans 16 amino acids. Unmatched junction bases numbered 8, after V lost 1 base and J lost 6 bases. CDR1 is MDHEN, CDR2 SYDVKM, per germline. Written as DNA, the CDR3 is TGTGCCAGCAGTTTATCCTCGGGGGACAGGGGAGCTGAAGCTTTCTTT. It specifies CASSLSSGDRGAEAFF.

V and J are TRBV2 and TRBJ1-4; the D gene is possibly TRBD1 (5 bases). Germline loops: CDR1 SNHLY, CDR2 FYNNEI. The CDR3 totals 16 residues. Trimming pared 3 bases from V and 0 bases from J, leaving 11 bases between. As DNA, the CDR3 is TGTGCCAGCAGTGACGGGACTCACCCAACTAATGAAAAACTGTTTTTT. Protein product: CASSDGTHPTNEKLFF. The full variable domain, with the rest looked up from reference TRBV2 and TRBJ1-4, is EPEVTQTPSHQVTQMGQEVILRCVPISNHLYFYWYRQILGQKVEFLVSFYNNEISEKSEIFDDQFSVERPDGSNFTLKIRSTKLEDSAMYFCASSDGTHPTNEKLFFGSGTQLSVL.

This sequence joins TRBV27 and TRBJ1-2; D not resolved. The V end was cut by 5 bases, the J end by 2 bases, with 12 bases between. The CDR3 sequence is 14 residues long. Germline V gene data show CDR1 as MNHEY and CDR2 as SMNVEV (reference sequence). The CDR3 region is CASSPRWQNYGYTF. The CDR3 coding sequence is TGTGCCAGCAGTCCCCGCTGGCAGAACTATGGCTACACCTTC.

CDR3 DNA sequence: TGTGCCACAGAAAGCCCAGGGGGAGCAGATACGCAGTATTTT. It specifies CATESPGGADTQYF. V gene TRBV10-3 combines with J gene TRBJ2-3; 7 nucleotides line up with TRBD1. CDR1 is ENHRY and CDR2 is SYGVKD in the germline V gene. With V trimmed by 10 bases and J by 4 bases, 11 bases remained unmatched. The CDR3 runs to 14 residues.

Details on this clone: A read error may account for a junction end that differs from germline. This chain joins TRBV28 and TRBJ2-1; D possibly corresponds to TRBD2 (5 bases). The germline gives CDR1 MDHEN, CDR2 SYDVKM. This CDR3 contains 15 residues. The CDR3 DNA reads as TGTACCAGCAGTTTGTCGGGGATCTCCTACAATGAGCAGTTCTTC. Encoded protein: CTSSLSGISYNEQFF.

This clone is a singleton in its sample. This chain uses TRBV19 with TRBJ2-1, with D possibly TRBD2 on 6 matching bases. This CDR3 has 14 residues. Trimming shortened V by 5 bases and J by 4 bases, and 12 bases separated the two germline ends. The V gene's germline CDR1 is LNHDA and CDR2 SQIVND (reference sequence). CDR3 in DNA: TGTGCCAGTAGTCTAACGGGACTTTACAATGAGCAGTTCTTC. Amino acid sequence: CASSLTGLYNEQFF.

This clone showed up just once. The chain has TRBV29-1 and TRBJ2-5, with 9 bases identical to TRBD2. V dropped 4 bases and J dropped 1; count of bases not matched to a gene: 7. Germline V CDR1 and CDR2: SQVTM, ANQGSEA. The CDR3 has 15 amino acids. The CDR3 nucleotides read TGCAGCGTTGGGGCTAGCGGGATCATCCAAGAGACCCAGTACTTC. Its translation is CSVGASGIIQETQYF.

The gene calls are TRBV5-1 and TRBJ2-3; D is perhaps TRBD2 (5 bases). This CDR3 spans 15 amino acids. V dropped 0 bases and J dropped 4 bases, with 12 bases sitting between them. Germline V lookup: CDR1 SGHRS, CDR2 YFSETQ. CDR3: CASSLARGMADTQYF. The CDR3 region has the DNA TGCGCCAGCAGCTTGGCCAGAGGGATGGCAGATACGCAGTATTTT.

The V gene is TRBV5-1, the J gene TRBJ1-1; possible D gene TRBD1, 6 bases. Germline V gives CDR1 SGHRS, CDR2 YFSETQ. The CDR3 runs to 16 residues. The ends were cut back, 1 base at V and 4 bases at J, with 17 bases in the middle. Here the CDR3 reads CASSLLFSGGGTEAFF. The CDR3 nucleotides read TGCGCCAGCAGCTTGTTGTTTTCGGGGGGCGGCACTGAAGCTTTCTTT.

This clone was counted only a few times. The rearrangement links TRBV18 to TRBJ1-2, with 8 positions matching TRBD1. With V trimmed by 1 base and J by 5 bases, 6 bases remained unmatched. CDR1 is KGHSH and CDR2 is LQKENI in the germline V gene. The CDR3 contains 15 residues. The CDR3 coding sequence is TGTGCCAGCTCACCACTGGGACAGGAGGGGTATGGCTACACCTTC. As protein: CASSPLGQEGYGYTF.

In this sample, this clone turned up a few times. The CDR3 loop is CASSLVLVSTEAFF. The CDR3 nucleotides are TGTGCCAGCAGCTTAGTCTTGGTGAGCACTGAAGCTTTCTTT. The genes are TRBV7-8 and TRBJ1-1; D gene uncertain. Germline loops: CDR1 SGHVS, CDR2 FQNEAQ. V lost 1 base and J 4 bases, leaving 10 bases between the germline ends. The CDR3 has 14 residues.

The rearrangement joins TRBV27 to TRBJ1-2; 11 positions agree with TRBD1. Trimming at V came to 6 bases and at J to 7 bases, leaving 4 bases not matched to a gene. CDR1 is MNHEY, CDR2 SMNVEV, per germline (reference sequence). CDR3 length equals 13 residues. CDR3 loop: CASSRTGGFGYTF. The CDR3, as DNA: TGTGCCAGCAGCCGGACAGGGGGCTTTGGCTACACCTTC.

The chain is built from TRBV2 and TRBJ1-4; D perhaps matches TRBD1 (5 bases). V shed 6 bases and J shed 0 bases, with 8 bases lying between them. CDR1 SNHLY and CDR2 FYNNEI come from the germline V gene. The CDR3 runs to 14 residues. The CDR3 nucleotides are TGTGCCAGCAGAAAGGGGTCAACTAATGAAAAACTGTTTTTT. This gives the protein CASRKGSTNEKLFF.

The chain employs TRBV5-4 and TRBJ2-5; D possibly corresponds to TRBD2 (5 bases). Germline V gives CDR1 SGHNT, CDR2 YYREEE (reference sequence). The CDR3 contains 16 residues. The V end was cut by 0 bases, the J end by 1 base, with 13 bases between. The CDR3 nucleotides read TGTGCCAGCAGCTTGGGTAATCGGGGTGGCCAAGAGACCCAGTACTTC. Its translation: CASSLGNRGGQETQYF.